The 16 T cell receptor beta chains below come from one sample, sequenced in a study of shared clonotypes between healthy human individuals. Using immunoSEQ multiplex PCR, the repertoire was profiled, and TCRdb retains in-frame clones only, with some absent. The sample records about 980,000 clones, about 80% being singletons. Sequenced: memory CD4+ T cells sorted from blood. Subset denoted: CD45RA-negative fraction. The receptors were sampled from a man aged 18 to 30 in good health.

The chain has TRBV6-1 and TRBJ1-5, with 9 bases aligning to TRBD1. The V segment lost 2 bases and the J segment 5 bases; nucleotides outside the gene matches: 4. CDR1 and CDR2 from the germline V gene are MNHNS and SASEGT. The CDR3 contains 15 residues. The CDR3 spells CASSETGGNYQPQHF. The DNA for the CDR3 is TGTGCCAGCAGTGAAACAGGGGGCAACTATCAGCCCCAGCATTTT.

This clone turned up a few times. The chain joins TRBV9 to TRBJ1-6; no clear D. The V end was cut by 0 bases, the J end by 2 bases, with 9 bases between. Germline values: CDR1 SGDLS, CDR2 YYNGEE. The CDR3 runs 16 residues. The CDR3: CASSVGGETYNSPLHF. CDR3 coding DNA: TGTGCCAGCAGCGTAGGTGGCGAGACCTATAATTCACCCCTCCACTTT.

Here the CDR3 DNA reads TGTGCCAGCAGGGACAGGTGGGAATCTTTCTATGGCTACACCTTC. Translation gives CASRDRWESFYGYTF. The V and J genes are TRBV6-1 and TRBJ1-2; TRBD1 matches at 7 bases. The CDR3 has 15 amino acids. Trimming cost V 6 bases and J 4 bases; bases outside gene matches: 11. CDR1 is MNHNS, CDR2 SASEGT, per germline.

The V gene is TRBV5-6, the J gene TRBJ1-5, with no clear D. Trimming shortened V by 1 base and J by 0 bases, and 8 bases separated the two germline ends. Germline CDR1 SGHDT, CDR2 YYEEEE. CDR3 length: 15 amino acids. In DNA form, the CDR3 reads TGTGCCAGCAGCTTGAAAACAGATAGCAATCAGCCCCAGCATTTT. Encoded protein: CASSLKTDSNQPQHF.

The gene calls are TRBV30 and TRBJ1-3, with 7 nucleotides matching TRBD1. The CDR3 length is 16 residues. Germline assignment: CDR1 GTSNPN and CDR2 SVGIG (reference sequence). V trimming: 7 bases; J trimming: 0 bases; junction bases outside the gene matches: 12. CDR3 amino acids: CAYHPPGQFSGNTIYF. The DNA of the CDR3 is TGTGCCTACCATCCACCGGGACAGTTCTCTGGAAACACCATATATTTT. The whole variable domain, remainder taken from reference TRBV30 and TRBJ1-3, is SQTIHQWPATLVQPVGSPLSLECTVEGTSNPNLYWYRQAAGRGLQLLFYSVGIGQISSEVPQNLSASRPQDRQFILSSKKLLLSDSGFYLCAYHPPGQFSGNTIYFGEGSWLTVV.

The chain uses TRBV6-1 and TRBJ2-7; TRBD2 agrees at 9 bases. Losses at the gene ends were 0 bases for V and 9 bases for J; bases not matched to a gene: 9. From germline, CDR1 is MNHNS and CDR2 SASEGT. This CDR3 has 15 residues. In DNA form, the CDR3 reads TGTGCCAGCAGTGAAGCGTCAACCGGGACTAGCACGCAGTACTTC. Translated: CASSEASTGTSTQYF.

There are a few counts of this clone. V gene TRBV15 combines with J gene TRBJ2-2; 9 bases line up with TRBD1. Per the germline V gene, CDR1 is LNHNV and CDR2 is YYDKDF (reference sequence). J gave up 5 bases and V 8 bases, and 6 bases lay outside the gene matches. This CDR3 has 14 amino acids. The CDR3 nucleotides read TGTGCCACCGAACACAGGGGGCAAACCGGGGAGCTGTTTTTT. It specifies CATEHRGQTGELFF.

The CDR3 loop reads CASSYSGGHEQYF. CDR3 in DNA: TGTGCCAGCAGTTACAGCGGGGGCCACGAGCAGTACTTC. V is TRBV6-5 and J is TRBJ2-7, with 8 bases matching TRBD2. V lost 2 bases and J lost 5; bases outside the gene matches: 2. In germline, CDR1 is MNHEY, CDR2 SVGAGI. This CDR3 is built from 13 residues.

As to this clone: At one end the junction does not follow the germline gene, possibly because of a read error. V usage is TRBV7-7 and J usage is TRBJ2-2, with D unclear. From germline, CDR1 is SSHAT and CDR2 FNYEAQ (reference sequence). The CDR3 is 13 amino acids. The chain's CDR3 is CASSLVMSGELFF. The CDR3 nucleotides read TGTGCTAGCAGCTTAGTTATGAGCGGGGAGCTGTTTTTT.

Notes on this clone: One end of the junction does not line up with germline, which may come from a read error. Other DNA sequences in the same sample also yield this CDR3. The chain is built from TRBV5-1 and TRBJ1-1, with D tentatively TRBD1 (6 bases). Germline V lookup: CDR1 SGHRS, CDR2 YFSETQ. The CDR3 runs to 13 residues. The CDR3 sequence is CASSFTGNPEAFF. The DNA for the CDR3 is TGCGCCAGCAGCTTCACAGGGAACCCTGAAGCTTTCTTT. The whole variable domain, remainder taken from reference TRBV5-1 and TRBJ1-1, is KAGVTQTPRYLIKTRGQQVTLSCSPISGHRSVSWYQQTPGQGLQFLFEYFSETQRNKGNFPGRFSGRQFSNSRSEMNVSTLELGDSALYLCASSFTGNPEAFFGQGTRLTVV.

The chain is built from TRBV4-3 and TRBJ2-5; D possibly matches TRBD1 or TRBD2 (5 bases each). Germline values: CDR1 LGHNA, CDR2 YSLEER. This CDR3 contains 18 residues. Trimming cost V 4 bases and J 5 bases, with 26 bases left between them. The CDR3 protein is CASSPARGIGASPETQYF. The CDR3 DNA follows: TGCGCCAGCAGCCCGGCACGGGGCATAGGAGCGAGTCCCGAGACCCAGTACTTC.

CDR3 sequence (DNA): TGTGCCAGCAGCACAATTCACACAGATACGCAGTATTTT. Protein product: CASSTIHTDTQYF. The chain recombines TRBV9 with TRBJ2-3, with D uncertain. The CDR3 covers 13 residues. Germline V CDR1 and CDR2: SGDLS, YYNGEE. Trimming took 4 bases from V and 2 from J, leaving 8 bases between them. The full variable domain, with the rest looked up from reference TRBV9 and TRBJ2-3, is DSGVTQTPKHLITATGQRVTLRCSPRSGDLSVYWYQQSLDQGLQFLIQYYNGEERAKGNILERFSAQQFPDLHSELNLSSLELGDSALYFCASSTIHTDTQYFGPGTRLTVL.

V and J are TRBV10-3 and TRBJ2-6, with 7 nucleotides matching TRBD2. Germline CDR1 ENHRY, CDR2 SYGVKD. The CDR3 totals 16 residues. With 5 bases clipped from V and 0 bases from J, the junction kept 4 bases outside the gene matches. The CDR3 DNA is TGTGCCATCAGTTGGGAGGGGAACTCTGGGGCCAACGTCCTGACTTTC. Translating gives CAISWEGNSGANVLTF.

The genes are TRBV23-1 and TRBJ1-3; 9 nucleotides match TRBD1. TRBV23-1 is an ORF; its function is uncertain. The CDR3 has 14 amino acids. The ends lost 8 bases at V and 4 bases at J; junction bases unmatched: 6. The CDR3 reads CASGTGSSGNTIYF. As DNA, the CDR3 is TGCGCCAGCGGGACAGGGTCTTCAGGAAACACCATATATTTT.

The V gene is TRBV10-3, the J gene TRBJ2-7; no reliable D call. Germline V gene lookup returns CDR1 ENHRY and CDR2 SYGVKD. With 0 bases removed from V and 4 bases from J, the gap between germline ends came to 13 bases. The CDR3 length is 15 residues. CDR3 coding DNA: TGTGCCATCAGTGAGTCCGGCGGTTCGTGGTACGAGCAGTACTTC. It translates to CAISESGGSWYEQYF.

V usage is TRBV28 and J usage is TRBJ1-3, with D possibly matching TRBD1 (6 bases). Trimming left V 7 bases short and J 2 bases short, with 12 bases between. CDR1 is MDHEN and CDR2 is SYDVKM in the germline V gene. The CDR3 is 14 amino acids. For the CDR3, the DNA is TGTGCCAGCACCTTAGGGGGTACTGGAAACACCATATATTTT. Its translation: CASTLGGTGNTIYF.